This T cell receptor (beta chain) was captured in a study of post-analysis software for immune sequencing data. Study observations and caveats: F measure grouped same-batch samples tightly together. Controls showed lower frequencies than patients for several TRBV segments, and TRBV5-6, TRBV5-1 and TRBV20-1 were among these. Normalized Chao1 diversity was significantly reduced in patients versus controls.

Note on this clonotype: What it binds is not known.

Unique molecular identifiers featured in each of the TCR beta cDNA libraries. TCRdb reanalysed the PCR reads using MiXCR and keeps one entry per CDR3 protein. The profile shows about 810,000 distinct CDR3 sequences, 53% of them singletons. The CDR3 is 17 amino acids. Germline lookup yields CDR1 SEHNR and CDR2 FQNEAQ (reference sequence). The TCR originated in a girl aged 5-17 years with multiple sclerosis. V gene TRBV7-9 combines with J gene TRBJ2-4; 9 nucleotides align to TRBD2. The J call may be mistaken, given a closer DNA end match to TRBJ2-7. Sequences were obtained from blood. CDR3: CASSLQGAGGERYEQYF. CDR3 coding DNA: TGTGCCAGCAGCTTACAAGGAGCGGGAGGAGAGAGGTACGAGCAGTACTTC.